The entry below describes one T cell receptor (beta chain). Its target is not known. The junction shows a germline mismatch at one end, possibly a read error. The sample is drawn from a study of cytotoxic CD8 clonotypes in ibrutinib-treated CLL. Study-wide points: With treatment, public clonotypes, which were uncommon, either contracted or remained stable. Samples from sustained-remission and progressing patients were taken at different times. An increase in clonality occurred at ibrutinib response, followed by a return toward baseline at progression. Baseline clonality, above age-matched healthy donor levels, tracked circulating CD8+ T-cell counts.

Generated by immunoSEQ multiplex PCR, the TCRdb table keeps only in-frame clones and is missing some. In the table there are 300,000 to 350,000 clones, about 80% of which are singletons. The clonotype was recovered from a human donor with chronic lymphocytic leukemia. Material: PBMCs, obtained before ibrutinib treatment.

The CDR3 DNA follows: TGTGCTAGCAGCTTAGGCCTAGCGGGAGCGAACACCGGGGAGCTGTTTTTT. As protein: CASSLGLAGANTGELFF. V usage is TRBV7-7 and J usage is TRBJ2-2, with 10 bases fitting TRBD2. Looked up from germline, CDR1 is SSHAT and CDR2 is FNYEAQ (reference sequence). The CDR3 sequence is 17 residues long.